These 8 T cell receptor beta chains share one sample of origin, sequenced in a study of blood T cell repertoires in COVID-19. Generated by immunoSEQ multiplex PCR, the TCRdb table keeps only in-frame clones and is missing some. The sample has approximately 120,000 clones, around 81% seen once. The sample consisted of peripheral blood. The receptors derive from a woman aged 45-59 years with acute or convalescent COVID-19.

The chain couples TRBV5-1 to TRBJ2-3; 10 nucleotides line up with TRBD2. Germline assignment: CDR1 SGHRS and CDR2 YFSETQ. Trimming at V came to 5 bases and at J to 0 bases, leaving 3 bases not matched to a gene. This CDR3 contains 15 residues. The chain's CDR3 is CASSTSGASTDTQYF. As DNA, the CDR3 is TGCGCCAGCAGTACTAGCGGGGCAAGCACAGATACGCAGTATTTT.

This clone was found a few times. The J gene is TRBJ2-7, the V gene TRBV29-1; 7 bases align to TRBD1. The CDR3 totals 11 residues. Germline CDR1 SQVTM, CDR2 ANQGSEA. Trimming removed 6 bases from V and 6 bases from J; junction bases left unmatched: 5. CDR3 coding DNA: TGCAGCGTACAACAGGGGTTCGAGCAGTACTTC. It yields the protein CSVQQGFEQYF.

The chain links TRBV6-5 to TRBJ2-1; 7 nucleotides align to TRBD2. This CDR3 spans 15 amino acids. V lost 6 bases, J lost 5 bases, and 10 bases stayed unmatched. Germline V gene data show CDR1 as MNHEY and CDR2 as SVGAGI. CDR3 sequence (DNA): TGTGCCAGCAGCCCAACCCTAGCGGCCGACAATGAGCAGTTCTTC. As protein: CASSPTLAADNEQFF.

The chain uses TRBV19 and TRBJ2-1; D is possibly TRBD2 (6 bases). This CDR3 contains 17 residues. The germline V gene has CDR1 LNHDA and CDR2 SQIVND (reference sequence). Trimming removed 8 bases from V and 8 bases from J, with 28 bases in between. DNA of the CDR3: TGTGCCAGTCCACACCGACCGGGACTGTTTCTTCGCGATGAGCAGTTCTTC. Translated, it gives CASPHRPGLFLRDEQFF.

CDR3 DNA sequence: TGTGCCAGCAGCTACGACACGGGAGGAGATACGCAGTATTTT. Protein: CASSYDTGGDTQYF. The rearrangement uses TRBV5-8 and TRBJ2-3; 7 bases are a match to TRBD2. The J segment lost 5 bases and the V segment lost 3 bases, leaving 6 bases of the junction unmatched. The CDR3 covers 14 residues. From germline, CDR1 is SGHTS and CDR2 YDEGEE.

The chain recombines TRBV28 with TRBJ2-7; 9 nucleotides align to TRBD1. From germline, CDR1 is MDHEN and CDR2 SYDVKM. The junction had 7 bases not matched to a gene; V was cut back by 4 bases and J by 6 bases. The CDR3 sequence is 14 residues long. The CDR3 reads CASSSPGTGIEQYF. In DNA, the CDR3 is TGTGCCAGCAGTTCCCCCGGGACAGGGATCGAGCAGTACTTC.

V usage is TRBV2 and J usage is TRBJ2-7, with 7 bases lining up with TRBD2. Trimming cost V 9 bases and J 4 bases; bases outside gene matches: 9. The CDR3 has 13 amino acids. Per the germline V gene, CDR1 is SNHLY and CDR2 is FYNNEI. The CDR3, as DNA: TGTGCCAGTCAGTCGACTAGCTTTTACGAGCAGTACTTC. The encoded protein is CASQSTSFYEQYF.

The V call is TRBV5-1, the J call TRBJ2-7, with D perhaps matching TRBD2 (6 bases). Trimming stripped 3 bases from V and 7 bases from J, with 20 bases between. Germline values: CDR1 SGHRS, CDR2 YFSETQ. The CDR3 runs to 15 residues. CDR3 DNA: TGCGCCAGCAGCTCGTCAACTTCAGCGGGTCAGGAGCAGTACTTC. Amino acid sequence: CASSSSTSAGQEQYF. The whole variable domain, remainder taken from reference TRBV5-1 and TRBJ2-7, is KAGVTQTPRYLIKTRGQQVTLSCSPISGHRSVSWYQQTPGQGLQFLFEYFSETQRNKGNFPGRFSGRQFSNSRSEMNVSTLELGDSALYLCASSSSTSAGQEQYFGPGTRLTVT.